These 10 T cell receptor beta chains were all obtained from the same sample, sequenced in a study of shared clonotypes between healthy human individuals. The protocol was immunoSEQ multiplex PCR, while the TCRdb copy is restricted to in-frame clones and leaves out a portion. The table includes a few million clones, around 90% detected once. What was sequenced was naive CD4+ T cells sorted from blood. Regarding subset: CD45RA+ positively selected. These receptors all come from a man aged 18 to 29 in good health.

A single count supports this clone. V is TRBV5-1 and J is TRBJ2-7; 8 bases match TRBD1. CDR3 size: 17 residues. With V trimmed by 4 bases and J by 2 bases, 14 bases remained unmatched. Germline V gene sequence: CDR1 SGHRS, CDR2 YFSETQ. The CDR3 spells CASSLRPSLQGAYEQYF. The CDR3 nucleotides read TGCGCCAGCAGCCTGCGTCCTTCGCTACAGGGGGCCTACGAGCAGTACTTC.

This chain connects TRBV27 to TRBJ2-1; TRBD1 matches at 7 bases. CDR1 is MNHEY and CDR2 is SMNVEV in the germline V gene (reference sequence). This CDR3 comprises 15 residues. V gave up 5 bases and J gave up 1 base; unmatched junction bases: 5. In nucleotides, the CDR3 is TGTGCCAGCAGTAAGGGACAGCGATCCTACAATGAGCAGTTCTTC. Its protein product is CASSKGQRSYNEQFF.

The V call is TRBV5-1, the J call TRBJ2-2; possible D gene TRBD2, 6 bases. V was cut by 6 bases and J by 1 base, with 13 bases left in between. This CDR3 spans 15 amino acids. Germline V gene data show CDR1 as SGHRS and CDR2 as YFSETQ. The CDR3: CASMAGTMNTGELFF. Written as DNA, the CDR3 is TGCGCCAGCATGGCGGGAACAATGAACACCGGGGAGCTGTTTTTT.

The chain's CDR3 is CSVVQGMGTGYTF. The CDR3 nucleotides are TGCAGCGTTGTCCAGGGGATGGGGACGGGCTACACCTTC. The chain joins TRBV29-1 to TRBJ1-2; D is possibly TRBD1 (6 bases). Trimming left V 4 bases short and J 8 bases short, with 17 bases between. Per the germline V gene, CDR1 is SQVTM and CDR2 is ANQGSEA. The CDR3 spans 13 residues.

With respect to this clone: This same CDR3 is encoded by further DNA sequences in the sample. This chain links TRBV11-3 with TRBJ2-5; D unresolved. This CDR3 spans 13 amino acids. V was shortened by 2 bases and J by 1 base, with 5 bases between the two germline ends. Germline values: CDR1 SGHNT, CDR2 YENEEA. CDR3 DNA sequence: TGTGCCAGCAGCTTATCGACCCAAGAGACCCAGTACTTC. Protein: CASSLSTQETQYF.

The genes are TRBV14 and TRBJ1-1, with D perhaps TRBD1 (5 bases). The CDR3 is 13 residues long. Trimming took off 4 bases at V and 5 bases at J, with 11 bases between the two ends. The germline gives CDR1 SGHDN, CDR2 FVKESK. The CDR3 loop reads CASSRGEGTEAFF. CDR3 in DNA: TGTGCCAGCAGCCGAGGGGAAGGGACTGAAGCTTTCTTT.

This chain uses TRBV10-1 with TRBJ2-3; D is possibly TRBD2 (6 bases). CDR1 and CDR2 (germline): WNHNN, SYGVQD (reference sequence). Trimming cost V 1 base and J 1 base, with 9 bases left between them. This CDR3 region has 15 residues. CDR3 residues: CASSEWTGGTDTQYF. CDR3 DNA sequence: TGCGCCAGCAGTGAGTGGACGGGGGGCACAGATACGCAGTATTTT.

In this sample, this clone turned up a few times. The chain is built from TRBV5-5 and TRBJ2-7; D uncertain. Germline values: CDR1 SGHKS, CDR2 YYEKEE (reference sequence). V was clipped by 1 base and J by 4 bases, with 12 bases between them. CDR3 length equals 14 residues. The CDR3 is CASSLSPDRYEQYF. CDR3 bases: TGTGCCAGCAGCTTGTCCCCAGACCGGTACGAGCAGTACTTC.

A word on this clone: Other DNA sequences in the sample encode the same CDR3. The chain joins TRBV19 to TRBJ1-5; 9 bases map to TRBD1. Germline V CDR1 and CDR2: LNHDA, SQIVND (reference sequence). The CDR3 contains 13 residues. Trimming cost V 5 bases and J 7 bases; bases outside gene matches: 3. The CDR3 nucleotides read TGTGCCAGTAGTGGTACAGGGGGCCAGCCCCAGCATTTT. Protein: CASSGTGGQPQHF. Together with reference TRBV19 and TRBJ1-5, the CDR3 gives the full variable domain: DGGITQSPKYLFRKEGQNVTLSCEQNLNHDAMYWYRQDPGQGLRLIYYSQIVNDFQKGDIAEGYSVSREKKESFPLTVTSAQKNPTAFYLCASSGTGGQPQHFGDGTRLSIL.

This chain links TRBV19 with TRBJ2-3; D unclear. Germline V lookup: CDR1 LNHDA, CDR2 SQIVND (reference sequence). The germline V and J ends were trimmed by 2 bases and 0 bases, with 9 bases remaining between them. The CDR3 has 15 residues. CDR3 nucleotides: TGTGCCAGTAGTATATTCCAGGTTAGCACAGATACGCAGTATTTT. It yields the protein CASSIFQVSTDTQYF.